Below, 21 T cell receptor beta chains from the same sample are listed, as sequenced in a study of early T cells in non-severe SARS-CoV-2 infection. TCRdb reprocessed the 5' RACE reads via MiXCR and lists one record per CDR3 protein. The sample holds around 55,000 distinct CDR3 sequences, 15% seen once. Sample: whole blood, taken at baseline. The receptors originated from an adult who was a healthcare worker with PCR-confirmed SARS-CoV-2 infection or an uninfected control (not recorded which).

The genes are TRBV19 and TRBJ1-3; no clear D gene. With 3 bases removed from V and 2 bases from J, the gap between germline ends came to 17 bases. In germline, CDR1 is LNHDA, CDR2 SQIVND (reference sequence). There are 17 residues in the CDR3. DNA for the CDR3: TGTGCCAGTAGTATCGACCGTCCGAGGGCCACTGGAAACACCATATATTTT. Translation gives CASSIDRPRATGNTIYF.

The gene calls are TRBV12-3 or TRBV12-4 and TRBJ2-7; D is unresolved. The length of the CDR3 is 12 residues. Trimming stripped 4 bases from V and 8 bases from J, with 12 bases between. The DNA for the CDR3 is TGTGCCAGCAGTTCCACCCTCAGGAAGCAGTACTTC. Its protein is CASSSTLRKQYF.

This clonotype occurred a few times. This rearrangement joins TRBV7-9 to TRBJ1-1, with D perhaps matching TRBD1 (5 bases). V was cut by 1 base and J by 4 bases, with 13 bases left in between. The CDR3 extends over 15 amino acids. Germline CDR1 SEHNR, CDR2 FQNEAQ (reference sequence). The CDR3 spells CASSLDPPGVTEAFF. The CDR3 DNA reads TGTGCCAGCAGCTTAGATCCCCCGGGGGTCACTGAAGCTTTCTTT.

This clonotype showed up many times. This chain links TRBV29-1 with TRBJ2-3; 9 bases line up with TRBD1. Germline trimming cut 6 bases from V and 0 bases from J; bases unmatched to any gene: 4. Germline V gene lookup returns CDR1 SQVTM and CDR2 ANQGSEA. The CDR3 is made up of 14 amino acids. CDR3 bases: TGCAGCGTCTACAGGGGGCAGAGCACAGATACGCAGTATTTT. This translates into CSVYRGQSTDTQYF.

This chain joins TRBV28 and TRBJ2-5, with 7 bases identical to TRBD1. CDR1 is MDHEN and CDR2 is SYDVKM in the germline V gene. This CDR3 contains 18 residues. Trimming took 3 bases from V and 8 from J; bases not matched to a gene: 21. CDR3 nucleotide sequence: TGTGCCAGCAGTTTGACAGGGCTTATCTCGACTTCTACCAGAACCCAGTACTTC. Translating gives CASSLTGLISTSTRTQYF.

This clonotype was observed a few times. The chain employs TRBV11-2 and TRBJ2-5; possibly TRBD1 or TRBD2 for D (6 bases each). From germline, CDR1 is SGHAT and CDR2 FQNNGV. Trimming removed 4 bases from V and 9 bases from J, with 18 bases in between. CDR3 length: 14 residues. The DNA for the CDR3 is TGTGCCAGCAGCTCAGATGGGGGGCGCTTGGCCCAGTACTTC. This sequence encodes CASSSDGGRLAQYF.

V usage is TRBV6-6 and J usage is TRBJ2-3, with 8 positions matching TRBD2. This CDR3 spans 15 amino acids. The germline V gene encodes CDR1 MNHNY and CDR2 SVGAGI (reference sequence). J gave up 2 bases and V 5 bases, and 6 bases lay outside the gene matches. As DNA, the CDR3 is TGTGCCAGCAGTAAGCGGGAGCTGGACACAGATACGCAGTATTTT. Protein sequence: CASSKRELDTDTQYF.

V and J are TRBV18 and TRBJ1-5; TRBD1 aligns across 9 bases. The CDR3 sequence is 17 residues long. With V trimmed by 3 bases and J by 7 bases, 13 bases remained unmatched. Germline V gives CDR1 KGHSH, CDR2 LQKENI. The CDR3 protein is CASSPTRTGVMQQPQHF. The CDR3 region has the DNA TGTGCCAGCTCACCCACACGGACAGGGGTAATGCAACAGCCCCAGCATTTT.

The gene calls are TRBV20-1 and TRBJ1-2, with D perhaps matching TRBD1 (5 bases). V dropped 6 bases and J dropped 9 bases, with 14 bases sitting between them. The CDR3 contains 11 residues. CDR1 and CDR2 from the germline V gene are DFQATT and SNEGSKA (reference sequence). In DNA form, the CDR3 reads TGCAGTGCCCCTGAGGGGAGGAGCTACACCTTC. Its protein is CSAPEGRSYTF.

The chain is built from TRBV11-2 and TRBJ2-1; 8 nucleotides align to TRBD1. The CDR3 contains 15 residues. J lost 6 bases, V lost 5 bases, and 9 bases had no gene match. Germline loops: CDR1 SGHAT, CDR2 FQNNGV. CDR3 amino acids: CASSLLQGVGNEQFF. CDR3 DNA: TGTGCCAGCAGCCTACTACAGGGGGTCGGCAATGAGCAGTTCTTC.

V is TRBV10-3 and J is TRBJ2-1; 7 nucleotides match TRBD2. The CDR3 extends over 13 amino acids. Trimming at V came to 10 bases and at J to 0 bases, leaving 3 bases not matched to a gene. Germline CDR1 reads ENHRY; CDR2 reads SYGVKD. The CDR3 region is CATTGGSYNEQFF. For the CDR3, the DNA is TGTGCCACCACGGGGGGCTCCTACAATGAGCAGTTCTTC.

This clonotype was detected ten times or more. The DNA of the CDR3 is TGTGCCAGCAGTTACTCGAGCGGCGGGAGCGAGCAGTACTTC. It translates to CASSYSSGGSEQYF. The chain has TRBV6-2 or TRBV6-3 and TRBJ2-7; TRBD2 agrees at 7 bases. CDR1 is MNHEY and CDR2 is SVGEGT in the germline V gene. V dropped 0 bases and J dropped 6; count of bases not matched to a gene: 5. The CDR3 is 14 amino acids.

This clonotype has a handful of counts. The rearrangement links TRBV27 to TRBJ2-5; TRBD1 might be the D (5 bases). V dropped 3 bases and J dropped 2 bases, with 13 bases sitting between them. This CDR3 region has 15 residues. Germline V CDR1 and CDR2: MNHEY, SMNVEV (reference sequence). CDR3: CASSFQGRDQETQYF. The CDR3 nucleotides are TGTGCCAGCAGTTTTCAGGGCAGGGATCAAGAGACCCAGTACTTC.

This sequence joins TRBV3-1 and TRBJ1-2, with D possibly matching TRBD1 (6 bases). The CDR3 has 14 amino acids. V lost 3 bases and J lost 4, with 12 bases in between. The germline CDR1 and CDR2 sequences are LGHDT and YNNKEL (reference sequence). The CDR3 loop is CASSQGTPTYGYTF. The CDR3, as DNA: TGTGCCAGCAGCCAGGGGACACCGACCTATGGCTACACCTTC.

This clonotype occurred many times. The V and J genes are TRBV3-1 and TRBJ1-5; a weak D match, TRBD1 (5 bases). The CDR3 has 15 amino acids. Per germline, CDR1 LGHDT and CDR2 YNNKEL (reference sequence). Trimming pared 3 bases from V and 3 bases from J, leaving 12 bases between. DNA of the CDR3: TGTGCCAGCAGCCAGGGTACAGGTACCAATCAGCCCCAGCATTTT. This gives the protein CASSQGTGTNQPQHF.

DNA of the CDR3: TGTGCCAGCAGTTTCCCTTTGTTTGCGTCAGCGGGAGGGCTGGCAGATACGCAGTATTTT. Protein sequence: CASSFPLFASAGGLADTQYF. V and J are TRBV28 and TRBJ2-3, with 10 bases identical to TRBD2. The germline CDR1 and CDR2 sequences are MDHEN and SYDVKM. The CDR3 consists of 20 residues. Trimming cost V 3 bases and J 4 bases; bases outside gene matches: 19.

This clonotype was seen many times. The rearrangement joins TRBV2 to TRBJ2-7, with D possibly TRBD1 on 5 matching bases. Germline CDR1 is SNHLY and CDR2 is FYNNEI. The CDR3 spans 15 residues. V was clipped by 6 bases and J by 4 bases, with 19 bases between them. The chain's CDR3 is CASRWWGDLIYEQYF. The CDR3, as DNA: TGTGCCAGCAGATGGTGGGGCGACCTCATTTACGAGCAGTACTTC.

This clonotype showed up just a few times. V usage is TRBV6-5 and J usage is TRBJ1-1; D remains ambiguous. The CDR3 consists of 11 residues. Germline V lookup: CDR1 MNHEY, CDR2 SVGAGI. V was trimmed by 5 bases and J by 11 bases, leaving 12 bases between them. The CDR3 here is CASSSAGGAFF. In DNA form, the CDR3 reads TGTGCCAGCAGTAGTGCCGGAGGCGCTTTCTTT.

The gene calls are TRBV2 and TRBJ2-1, with D possibly being TRBD1 (6 bases). Germline assignment: CDR1 SNHLY and CDR2 FYNNEI. CDR3 length: 14 residues. V was clipped by 4 bases and J by 7 bases, with 14 bases between them. In nucleotides, the CDR3 is TGTGCCAGCAGTGGGGGGCGTGGGATGAATGAGCAGTTCTTC. Translation: CASSGGRGMNEQFF.

This clonotype was detected ten times or more. CDR3 nucleotide sequence: TGTGCCAGCAGCTTAGGGGGGTCTATAGAAAAACTGTTTTTT. This sequence encodes CASSLGGSIEKLFF. The chain has TRBV7-2 and TRBJ1-4, with D perhaps TRBD1 (5 bases). The V gene's germline CDR1 is SGHTA and CDR2 FQGNSA. This CDR3 is built from 14 residues. V was pared by 1 base and J by 8 bases, with 11 bases between.

At least ten counts were recorded for this clonotype. This chain uses TRBV6-5 with TRBJ2-3; TRBD1 agrees at 7 bases. With V trimmed by 2 bases and J by 4 bases, 3 bases remained unmatched. CDR1 and CDR2 (germline): MNHEY, SVGAGI. CDR3 size: 14 residues. The CDR3 DNA follows: TGTGCCAGCAGTTACGACAGGGTAGCAGATACGCAGTATTTT. The encoded protein is CASSYDRVADTQYF.